Included here is one TCR beta chain sequence, with context. Its target is not known. MiXCR, applied by TCRdb to the reads, yields one record per CDR3 protein. The sample lists about 920,000 distinct CDR3 sequences; around 32% were seen once. The CDR3 is 15 amino acids. The junction had 6 bases not matched to a gene; V was cut back by 7 bases and J by 2 bases. CDR1 and CDR2 (germline): SEHNR, FQNEAQ (reference sequence). The data were taken from a study of T cell repertoires in cytomegalovirus infection. The wider study: Matching HLA type and CMV infection were both indicated by public TCR beta signatures.

Study-wide results and caveats: Dominating the ex vivo response were HLA-C-restricted CMV-specific TCR beta clonotypes.

The chain is built from TRBV7-9 and TRBJ2-1; 9 nucleotides align to TRBD1. This receptor was obtained from a human donor in good health (CMV status not recorded). Some clones in this sample may be carry-over from other donors' samples. The sequenced sample was cultured CD8+ T cells from PBMCs, obtained from culture after CMV antigen stimulation. The CDR3 nucleotides read TGTGCCAGCAAAGGACAGGGGAGCCCCTACAATGAGCAGTTCTTC. Its protein is CASKGQGSPYNEQFF. Supplemented by reference TRBV7-9 and TRBJ2-1, the full variable domain reads DTGVSQNPRHKITKRGQNVTFRCDPISEHNRLYWYRQTLGQGPEFLTYFQNEAQLEKSRLLSDRFSAERPKGSFSTLEIQRTEQGDSAMYLCASKGQGSPYNEQFFGPGTRLTVL.